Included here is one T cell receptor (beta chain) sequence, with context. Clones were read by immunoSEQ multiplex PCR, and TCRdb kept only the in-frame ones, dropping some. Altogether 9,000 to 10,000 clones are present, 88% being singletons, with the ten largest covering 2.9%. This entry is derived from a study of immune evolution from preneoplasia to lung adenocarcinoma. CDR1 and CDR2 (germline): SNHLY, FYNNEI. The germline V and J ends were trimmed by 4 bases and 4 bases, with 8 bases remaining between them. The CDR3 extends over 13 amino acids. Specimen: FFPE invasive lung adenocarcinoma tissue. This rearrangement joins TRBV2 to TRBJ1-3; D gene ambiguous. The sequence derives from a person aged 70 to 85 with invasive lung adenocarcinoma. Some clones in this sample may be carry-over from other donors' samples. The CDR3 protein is CASSGPGGNTIYF. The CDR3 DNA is TGTGCCAGCAGTGGCCCGGGAGGAAACACCATATATTTT.